The rows below give T cell receptor beta chains drawn from one sample of a study of cytomegalovirus exposure and HLA in healthy donors. TCRdb's copy holds only in-frame clones and misses some; the assay was immunoSEQ multiplex PCR. The sample holds around 150,000 clones, roughly nine tenths seen once. The sample taken for sequencing was PBMCs. Receptor source: a woman under 30 in good health and CMV-seropositive. The CDR3 runs from the conserved cysteine through the conserved F or W. The D gene is left open where the match is weak. Some rows mark clone size as missing; the rest say once, few, many or name a class of expanded clone.

clone size	V gene	D gene	J gene	CDR3 DNA	CDR3 protein
NA	TRBV5-1	NA	TRBJ1-2	TGCGCCAGCAGCATAGAAACGACTCCTAACCCCACGGGGGGCTACACCTTC	CASSIETTPNPTGGYTF
NA	TRBV29-1	NA	TRBJ2-7	TGCAGCGTTCGGGGGTTGAACTACGAGCAGTACTTC	CSVRGLNYEQYF
once	TRBV7-9	TRBD1	TRBJ2-5	TGTGCCAGCAGGCACTTGGACAGGGGAGTAGAGACCCAGTACTTC	CASRHLDRGVETQYF
NA	TRBV7-2	NA	TRBJ2-7	TGTGCCAGCAGCTTAGCCCCGACAGCATACGAGCAGTACTTC	CASSLAPTAYEQYF
NA	TRBV10-1	NA	TRBJ2-5	TGCGCCAGCAGTGAGTCACTGAAAGAGACCCAGTACTTC	CASSESLKETQYF
NA	TRBV7-2	TRBD2	TRBJ2-7	TGTGCCAGCAGCTACACTAGCGGGATTTCCTACGAGCAGTACTTC	CASSYTSGISYEQYF
once	TRBV4-3	TRBD2	TRBJ2-1	TGCGCCAGCAGCCAAGACGGGGGGGGCTCCTACAATGAGCAGTTCTTC	CASSQDGGGSYNEQFF
NA	TRBV2	NA	TRBJ1-4	TGTGCCAGCAGTCCCGGGACAACTAATGAAAAACTGTTTTTT	CASSPGTTNEKLFF
NA	TRBV11-1	TRBD2	TRBJ2-1	TGTGCCAGCAGCTTGGCGGGAGCCAATGAGCAGTTCTTC	CASSLAGANEQFF
NA	TRBV5-6	NA	TRBJ1-4	TGTGCCAGCAGGGCGGACAGAGGGTATAATGAAAAACTGTTTTTT	CASRADRGYNEKLFF
NA	TRBV28	TRBD1	TRBJ2-7	TGTGCCAGTTCCCCGGGACAGGGGTCCTACGAGCAGTACTTC	CASSPGQGSYEQYF
NA	TRBV19	NA	TRBJ1-5	TGTGCCAGTATCGAGGGAGGGAGGAATCAGCCCCAGCATTTT	CASIEGGRNQPQHF
few	TRBV9	NA	TRBJ1-5	TGTGCCAGCAGCGTAGGGGGGGGCAATCAGCCCCAGCATTTT	CASSVGGGNQPQHF
NA	TRBV7-2	NA	TRBJ1-1	TGTGCCAGCAGCTTAGATTTTCGGACTGAAGCTTTCTTT	CASSLDFRTEAFF
NA	TRBV5-1	TRBD2	TRBJ2-3	TGCGCCAGCGGAGTAGCGGGAGGCACAGATACGCAGTATTTT	CASGVAGGTDTQYF
NA	TRBV10-3	TRBD2	TRBJ2-1	TGTGCCACTAACTATGGACTAGCGGGAGAGAAGAATGAGCAGTTCTTC	CATNYGLAGEKNEQFF
few	TRBV19	NA	TRBJ2-5	TGTGCCAGTAATGTTGGAGGGGGCGAGGAGACCCAGTACTTC	CASNVGGGEETQYF
NA	TRBV5-1	NA	TRBJ2-5	TGCGCCAGCAGTAAGGAGCATCAAGAGACCCAGTACTTC	CASSKEHQETQYF
once	TRBV7-6	NA	TRBJ2-2	TGTGCCAGCAGCCGGACGGGGGAACCCACCGGGGAGCTGTTTTTT	CASSRTGEPTGELFF
NA	TRBV5-1	TRBD2	TRBJ2-5	TGCGCCAGCAGCCCGGGAGTAGCGGGAGGGCCTGAGACCCAGTACTTC	CASSPGVAGGPETQYF
NA	TRBV5-8	TRBD2	TRBJ2-5	TGTGCCAGCAGCTCAGGGACTAGCGGGAGATGGGAGACCCAGTACTTC	CASSSGTSGRWETQYF
NA	TRBV12-5	TRBD2	TRBJ2-7	TGTGCTAGTGGCCCGACTAGCGGCAGCTCCTACGAGCAGTACTTC	CASGPTSGSSYEQYF
NA	TRBV18	TRBD1	TRBJ2-7	TGTGCCAGCTCACCCGGGACAGGGAGGCCCTACGAGCAGTACTTC	CASSPGTGRPYEQYF
NA	TRBV11-3	NA	TRBJ2-7	TGTGCCAGCAGCCGATCAATCCGGTACGAGCAGTACTTC	CASSRSIRYEQYF
once	TRBV19	TRBD2	TRBJ2-1	TGTGCCAGTAGCCGACTCCTAGCGGGAGGCTACAATGAGCAGTTCTTC	CASSRLLAGGYNEQFF
NA	TRBV11-2	NA	TRBJ2-3	TGTGCCAGCAGCTTAGATTGGCGGACAATAGGGGATACGCAGTATTTT	CASSLDWRTIGDTQYF
NA	TRBV7-2	TRBD1	TRBJ1-1	TGTGCCAGCAGCCAAACAGGGGTGAACACTGAAGCTTTCTTT	CASSQTGVNTEAFF
NA	TRBV23-1	NA	TRBJ1-5	TGCGCCAGCAGTCAATCGTGGCAAAATCAGCCCCAGCATTTT	CASSQSWQNQPQHF